This paragraph reports one TCR beta chain. The sample comes from a study of blood T cell repertoires in COVID-19. Study-wide background: Samples taken during acute and convalescent COVID-19 were collected in the United States, Italy and Spain.

The authors' processing: Researchers report that nucleated cell counts were estimated from reference gene primer amplification. Repertoires were generated with immunoSEQ multiplex PCR, while TCRdb's copy carries only in-frame clones and drops some. V, J and clone size are taken as reported in that table, and D and trimming were inferred from the DNA itself. Among about 78,000 clones, around 86% were seen once, and the ten largest hold 4.5% to 6%. Trimming removed 4 bases from V and 5 bases from J, with 14 bases in between. This CDR3 has 15 amino acids. Looked up from germline, CDR1 is SGHDN and CDR2 is FVKESK.

Input material: peripheral blood. The V gene is TRBV14, the J gene TRBJ1-4; D is perhaps TRBD1 (5 bases). The TCR was taken from a man over 45 with active or convalescent COVID-19. DNA of the CDR3: TGTGCCAGCAGCCGTTTTCGGGGGGAGAATGAAAAACTGTTTTTT. Its translation: CASSRFRGENEKLFF.